The 18 T cell receptor beta chains reported below all come from one sample, sequenced in a study of cytomegalovirus exposure and HLA in healthy donors. In the PCR, 60 Vbeta and 13 Jbeta primers were used. The protocol was immunoSEQ multiplex PCR, while the TCRdb copy is restricted to in-frame clones and leaves out a portion. The sample consists of around 240,000 clones, 82% of them appearing once. The sequencing sample was made of PBMCs. The receptors were sampled from a woman between 40 and 55 years old in good health and CMV-seropositive.

The V call is TRBV5-6, the J call TRBJ2-5; TRBD2 agrees at 9 bases. Trimming at V came to 5 bases and at J to 7 bases, leaving 12 bases not matched to a gene. CDR3 length equals 15 residues. Germline values: CDR1 SGHDT, CDR2 YYEEEE. DNA of the CDR3: TGTGCCAGCAGTCCCCGGGCGGGAGGGCTCGGGACCCAGTACTTC. Translating gives CASSPRAGGLGTQYF.

The chain joins TRBV7-9 to TRBJ2-7; possible D gene TRBD1, 5 bases. Germline lookup yields CDR1 SEHNR and CDR2 FQNEAQ (reference sequence). The length of the CDR3 is 14 residues. V lost 5 bases and J lost 3, with 14 bases in between. CDR3 protein: CASSRNRQGYEQYF. The CDR3 DNA follows: TGTGCCAGCAGCCGAAATCGGCAGGGCTACGAGCAGTACTTC.

The V call is TRBV4-3, the J call TRBJ1-2; the D gene is possibly TRBD1 (6 bases). Trimming took 4 bases from V and 7 from J, leaving 13 bases between them. The CDR3 has 13 residues. CDR1 and CDR2 (germline): LGHNA, YSLEER. The CDR3 coding sequence is TGCGCCAGCAGCCGGGCCGGGACATCTGGCTACACCTTC. Encoded protein: CASSRAGTSGYTF.

This rearrangement joins TRBV27 to TRBJ1-2, with a weak D call TRBD1 (5 bases). V dropped 1 base and J dropped 8 bases, with 17 bases sitting between them. This CDR3 comprises 15 residues. Per the germline V gene, CDR1 is MNHEY and CDR2 is SMNVEV (reference sequence). The CDR3 reads CASSLWAGQGGGYTF. In DNA, the CDR3 is TGTGCCAGCAGTTTATGGGCCGGGCAGGGTGGCGGCTACACCTTC.

The CDR3 protein is CASSLEIGQGSLIGNTIYF. The CDR3 DNA is TGTGCCAGCAGTTTAGAAATAGGACAGGGGTCTCTCATCGGAAACACCATATATTTT. The V and J genes are TRBV28 and TRBJ1-3; 9 bases are shared with TRBD1. The ends lost 2 bases at V and 4 bases at J; junction bases unmatched: 15. CDR1 is MDHEN and CDR2 is SYDVKM in the germline V gene. The CDR3 contains 19 residues.

To note about this clone: The junction departs from germline at one end; a sequencing error may be responsible. The CDR3 DNA reads as TGTTCCAGCAGCGGAGGTCTTATTGATGGCTACACCTTC. It yields the protein CSSSGGLIDGYTF. The V gene is TRBV7-9, the J gene TRBJ1-2; D is unclear. Germline CDR1 reads SEHNR; CDR2 reads FQNEAQ (reference sequence). The CDR3 is made up of 13 amino acids.

The V call is TRBV2, the J call TRBJ2-3; TRBD2 matches at 10 bases. The CDR3 has 14 residues. The V segment lost 7 bases and the J segment 9 bases; nucleotides outside the gene matches: 10. Germline CDR1 SNHLY, CDR2 FYNNEI. CDR3 region: CASTERTSGGTQYF. Here the CDR3 DNA reads TGTGCCAGCACCGAGAGGACTAGCGGTGGCACGCAGTATTTT.

This clone was observed a handful of times. This CDR3 is CASSFPGTGSNEQFF. CDR3 DNA: TGTGCCAGCAGCTTTCCCGGGACAGGGTCCAATGAGCAGTTCTTC. The V and J genes are TRBV11-1 and TRBJ2-1; 9 bases fit TRBD1. CDR3 length: 15 amino acids. With 3 bases clipped from V and 6 bases from J, the junction kept 6 bases outside the gene matches. Germline V lookup: CDR1 SGHAT, CDR2 FQDESV (reference sequence).

This clone has just one count. The V call is TRBV19, the J call TRBJ1-1; no clear D. The length of the CDR3 is 13 residues. The V end lost 8 bases, the J end lost 5 bases, and 15 bases lay between the germline ends. Germline loops: CDR1 LNHDA, CDR2 SQIVND (reference sequence). The CDR3 DNA sequence: TGTGCCAGTCGGCGGCCATCGAGTACTGAAGCTTTCTTT. Protein: CASRRPSSTEAFF.

The V and J genes are TRBV11-2 and TRBJ2-3; TRBD2 might be the D (7 bases). This CDR3 has 15 amino acids. The germline V gene encodes CDR1 SGHAT and CDR2 FQNNGV. V was clipped by 2 bases and J by 4 bases, with 13 bases between them. DNA for the CDR3: TGTGCCAGCAGCTTACCCCGAGGGGGGGCAGATACGCAGTATTTT. Encoded protein: CASSLPRGGADTQYF.

This chain uses TRBV5-1 with TRBJ1-2; 9 positions agree with TRBD1. This CDR3 spans 16 amino acids. The trim removed 4 bases at V and 2 bases at J, leaving 9 bases unmatched. CDR1 and CDR2 (germline): SGHRS, YFSETQ. CDR3 loop: CASSLQDRGANYGYTF. The DNA of the CDR3 is TGCGCCAGCAGCCTCCAGGACAGGGGCGCGAACTATGGCTACACCTTC.

This sequence joins TRBV5-5 and TRBJ1-1; 9 bases match TRBD1. CDR1 SGHKS and CDR2 YYEKEE come from the germline V gene (reference sequence). J lost 4 bases, V lost 2 bases, and 9 bases had no gene match. CDR3 length: 16 amino acids. In DNA, the CDR3 is TGTGCCAGCAGCTTCAGATTGACAGGGGGTCCCACTGAAGCTTTCTTT. Its protein product is CASSFRLTGGPTEAFF.

V and J are TRBV9 and TRBJ2-2, with 8 nucleotides matching TRBD2. In germline, CDR1 is SGDLS, CDR2 YYNGEE. The J segment lost 8 bases and the V segment lost 7 bases, leaving 13 bases of the junction unmatched. The CDR3 totals 15 residues. CDR3 DNA: TGTGCCAGCGGCCTCGGCGGGGGGCTGACTGGGGAGCTGTTTTTT. Translating gives CASGLGGGLTGELFF.

V and J are TRBV2 and TRBJ2-3; D is ambiguous. This CDR3 is built from 15 residues. The V and J ends lost 6 bases and 0 bases respectively, with 13 bases between them. Per the germline V gene, CDR1 is SNHLY and CDR2 is FYNNEI. This CDR3 reads CASSLSFTSTDTQYF. As DNA, the CDR3 is TGTGCCAGCAGCCTCTCGTTCACTAGCACAGATACGCAGTATTTT.

Of note for this clone: One end of the junction is discordant with germline, which a read error may explain. The chain combines TRBV7-2 with TRBJ2-7; 12 nucleotides align to TRBD2. The CDR3 sequence is 14 residues long. From germline, CDR1 is SGHTA and CDR2 FQGNSA. The CDR3 loop reads CASSLAGGTDEQYF. DNA of the CDR3: TGTGCCAGCAGCCTAGCGGGAGGGACGGACGAGCAGTACTTC.

The chain has TRBV27 and TRBJ1-1; D not certain. V was trimmed by 2 bases and J by 1 base, leaving 14 bases between them. The CDR3 consists of 16 residues. Germline CDR1 MNHEY, CDR2 SMNVEV (reference sequence). The CDR3 DNA reads as TGTGCCAGCAGTTTACTCTATGGGCAGAAGAACACTGAAGCTTTCTTT. Residues: CASSLLYGQKNTEAFF.

The J gene is TRBJ2-5, the V gene TRBV29-1, with TRBD1 matching over 8 bases. V dropped 7 bases and J dropped 4; count of bases not matched to a gene: 2. The germline gives CDR1 SQVTM, CDR2 ANQGSEA. The CDR3 is 11 amino acids. The CDR3 bases are TGCAGCGGCGACAGGGGAGAGACCCAGTACTTC. This codes for CSGDRGETQYF.

V is TRBV7-3 and J is TRBJ2-5; D perhaps matches TRBD1 (6 bases). The CDR3 sequence is 13 residues long. Trimming removed 2 bases from V and 5 bases from J, with 9 bases in between. CDR1 and CDR2 (germline): SGHTA, FQGTGA. CDR3 nucleotides: TGTGCCAGCAGCTTATATCAGGGGGAGACCCAGTACTTC. Translated: CASSLYQGETQYF.